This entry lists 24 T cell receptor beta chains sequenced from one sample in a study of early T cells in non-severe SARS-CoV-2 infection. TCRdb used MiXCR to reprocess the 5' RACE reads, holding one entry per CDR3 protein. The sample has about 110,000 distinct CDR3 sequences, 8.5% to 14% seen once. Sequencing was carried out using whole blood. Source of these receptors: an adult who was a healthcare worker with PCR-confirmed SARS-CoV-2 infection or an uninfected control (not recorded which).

As DNA, the CDR3 is TGCAGTGCTATGGACCGCACTGAAGCTTTCTTT. Translating it yields CSAMDRTEAFF. The chain has TRBV20-1 and TRBJ1-1; D is undetermined. The CDR3 is 11 residues long. The V gene's germline CDR1 is DFQATT and CDR2 SNEGSKA (reference sequence). Between the trimmed V and J ends, which lost 4 bases and 4 bases, there was a span of 7 bases.

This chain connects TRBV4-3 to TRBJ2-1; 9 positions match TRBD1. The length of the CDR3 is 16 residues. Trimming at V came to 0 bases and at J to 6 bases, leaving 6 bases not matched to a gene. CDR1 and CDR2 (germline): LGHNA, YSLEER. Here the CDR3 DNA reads TGCGCCAGCAGCCAAGATCTTGGGACAGGGAGCAATGAGCAGTTCTTC. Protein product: CASSQDLGTGSNEQFF.

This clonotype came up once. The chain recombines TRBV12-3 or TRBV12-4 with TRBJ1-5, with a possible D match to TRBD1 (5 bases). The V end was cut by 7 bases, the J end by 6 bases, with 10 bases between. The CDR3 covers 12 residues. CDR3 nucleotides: TGTGCCAGCAAATCAGGGAGTCAGCCCCAGCATTTT. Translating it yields CASKSGSQPQHF.

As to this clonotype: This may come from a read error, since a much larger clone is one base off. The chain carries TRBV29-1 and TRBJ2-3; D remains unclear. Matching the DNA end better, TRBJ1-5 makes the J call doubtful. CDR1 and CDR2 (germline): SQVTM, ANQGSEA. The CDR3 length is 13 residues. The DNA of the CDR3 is TGCAGCGTTGGACTAGCGGGATCGGATACGCAGCATTTT. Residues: CSVGLAGSDTQHF.

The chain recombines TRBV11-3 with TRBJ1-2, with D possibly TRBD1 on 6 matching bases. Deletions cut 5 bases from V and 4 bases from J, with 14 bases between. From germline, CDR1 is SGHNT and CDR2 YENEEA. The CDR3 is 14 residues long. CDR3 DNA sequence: TGTGCCAGCAGCCCTGGGGGGCATCCCTATGGCTACACCTTC. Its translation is CASSPGGHPYGYTF.

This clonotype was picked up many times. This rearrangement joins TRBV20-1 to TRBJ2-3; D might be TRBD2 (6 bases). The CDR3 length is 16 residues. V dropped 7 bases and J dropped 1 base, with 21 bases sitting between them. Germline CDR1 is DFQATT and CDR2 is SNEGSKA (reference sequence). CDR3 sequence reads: CSVSERGRSGTDTQYF. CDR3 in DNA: TGCAGTGTATCAGAAAGAGGGAGGAGCGGCACAGATACGCAGTATTTT.

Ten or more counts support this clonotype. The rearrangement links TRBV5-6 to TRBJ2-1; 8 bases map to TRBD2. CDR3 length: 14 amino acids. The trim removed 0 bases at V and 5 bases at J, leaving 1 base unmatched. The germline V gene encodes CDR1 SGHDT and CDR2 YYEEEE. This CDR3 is CASSLGLANNEQFF. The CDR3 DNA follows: TGTGCCAGCAGCTTGGGACTAGCGAACAATGAGCAGTTCTTC.

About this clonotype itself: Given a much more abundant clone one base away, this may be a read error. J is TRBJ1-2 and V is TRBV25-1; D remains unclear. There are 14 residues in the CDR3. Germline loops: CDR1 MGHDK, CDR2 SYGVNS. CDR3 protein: CASSEGARTNGYAF. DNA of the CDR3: TGTGCCAGCAGTGAAGGCGCGAGGACGAATGGCTACGCCTTC.

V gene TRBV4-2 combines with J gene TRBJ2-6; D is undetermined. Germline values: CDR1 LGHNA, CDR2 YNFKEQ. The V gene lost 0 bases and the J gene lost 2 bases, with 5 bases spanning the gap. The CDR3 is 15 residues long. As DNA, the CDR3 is TGTGCCAGCAGCCAAGAGGGAACTGGGGCCAACGTCCTGACTTTC. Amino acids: CASSQEGTGANVLTF.

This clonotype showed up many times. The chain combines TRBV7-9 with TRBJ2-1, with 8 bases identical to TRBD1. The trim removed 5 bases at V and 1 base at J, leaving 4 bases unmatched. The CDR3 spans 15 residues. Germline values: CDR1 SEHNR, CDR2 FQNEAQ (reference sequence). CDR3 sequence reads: CASSLDRGSYNEQFF. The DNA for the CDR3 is TGTGCCAGCAGCCTCGACAGGGGATCCTACAATGAGCAGTTCTTC.

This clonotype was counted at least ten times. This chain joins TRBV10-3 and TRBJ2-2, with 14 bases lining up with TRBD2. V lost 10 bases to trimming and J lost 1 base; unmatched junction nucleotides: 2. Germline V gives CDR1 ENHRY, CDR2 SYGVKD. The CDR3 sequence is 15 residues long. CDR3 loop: CATGTSGRNTGELFF. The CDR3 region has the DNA TGTGCCACCGGGACTAGCGGGAGGAACACCGGGGAGCTGTTTTTT.

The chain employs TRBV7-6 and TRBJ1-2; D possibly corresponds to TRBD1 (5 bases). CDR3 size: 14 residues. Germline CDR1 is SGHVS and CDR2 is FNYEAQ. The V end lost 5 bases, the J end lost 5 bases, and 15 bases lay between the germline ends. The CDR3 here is CASSPRSGTYGYTF. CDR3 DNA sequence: TGTGCCAGCAGCCCGAGATCCGGGACTTATGGCTACACCTTC.

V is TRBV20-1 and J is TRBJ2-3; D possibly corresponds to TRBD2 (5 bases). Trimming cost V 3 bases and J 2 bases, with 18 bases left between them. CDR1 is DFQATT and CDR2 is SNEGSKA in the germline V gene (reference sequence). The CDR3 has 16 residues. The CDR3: CSASRRAGIFTDTQYF. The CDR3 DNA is TGCAGTGCTAGTCGCCGCGCCGGGATTTTCACAGATACGCAGTATTTT.

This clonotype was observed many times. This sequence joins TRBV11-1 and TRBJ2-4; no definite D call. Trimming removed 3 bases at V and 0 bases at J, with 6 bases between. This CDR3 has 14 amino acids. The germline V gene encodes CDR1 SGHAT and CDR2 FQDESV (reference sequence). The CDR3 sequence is CASSFPGAKNIQYF. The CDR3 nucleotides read TGTGCCAGCAGCTTCCCAGGAGCCAAAAACATTCAGTACTTC.

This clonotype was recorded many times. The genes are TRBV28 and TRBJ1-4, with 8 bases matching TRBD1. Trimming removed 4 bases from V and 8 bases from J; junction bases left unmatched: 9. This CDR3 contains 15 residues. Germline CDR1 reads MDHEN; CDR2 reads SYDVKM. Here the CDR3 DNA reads TGTGCCAGCAGTTCATACCAACGGACAGGGGAAAAACTGTTTTTT. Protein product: CASSSYQRTGEKLFF.

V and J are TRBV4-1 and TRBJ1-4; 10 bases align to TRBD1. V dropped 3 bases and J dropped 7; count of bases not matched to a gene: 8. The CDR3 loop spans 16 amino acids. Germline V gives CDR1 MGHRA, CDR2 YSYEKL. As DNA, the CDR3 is TGCGCCAGCAGCCAGGGAGCCCGGGACAGGGGTGAAAAACTGTTTTTT. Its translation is CASSQGARDRGEKLFF.

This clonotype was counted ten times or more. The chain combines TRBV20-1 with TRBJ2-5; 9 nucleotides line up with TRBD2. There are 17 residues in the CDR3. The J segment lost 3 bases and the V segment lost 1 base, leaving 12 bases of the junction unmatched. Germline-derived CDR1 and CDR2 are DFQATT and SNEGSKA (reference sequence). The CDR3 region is CSARVNSGSLPKETQYF. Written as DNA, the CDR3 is TGCAGTGCTAGAGTAAATAGCGGGAGTCTCCCCAAAGAGACCCAGTACTTC.

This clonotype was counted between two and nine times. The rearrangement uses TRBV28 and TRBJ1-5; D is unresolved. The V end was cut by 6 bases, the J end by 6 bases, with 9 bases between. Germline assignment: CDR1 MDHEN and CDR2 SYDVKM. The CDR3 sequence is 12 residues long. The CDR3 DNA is TGTGCCAGCAGATTAGATGGTCAGCCCCAGCATTTT. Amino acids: CASRLDGQPQHF.

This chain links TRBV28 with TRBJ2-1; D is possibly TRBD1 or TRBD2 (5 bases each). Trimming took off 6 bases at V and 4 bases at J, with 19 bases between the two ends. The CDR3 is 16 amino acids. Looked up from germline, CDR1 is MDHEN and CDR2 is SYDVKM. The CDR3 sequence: CASSTAGARLYNEQFF. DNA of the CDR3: TGTGCCAGCAGCACAGCCGGGGCTAGGTTGTACAATGAGCAGTTCTTC.

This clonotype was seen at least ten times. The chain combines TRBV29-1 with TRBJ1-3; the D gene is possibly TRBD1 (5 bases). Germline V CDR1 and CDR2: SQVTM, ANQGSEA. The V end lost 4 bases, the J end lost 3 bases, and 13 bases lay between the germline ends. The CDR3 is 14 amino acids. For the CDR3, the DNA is TGCAGCGTTGCGTGGGGCGCGTATGGAAACACCATATATTTT. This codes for CSVAWGAYGNTIYF.

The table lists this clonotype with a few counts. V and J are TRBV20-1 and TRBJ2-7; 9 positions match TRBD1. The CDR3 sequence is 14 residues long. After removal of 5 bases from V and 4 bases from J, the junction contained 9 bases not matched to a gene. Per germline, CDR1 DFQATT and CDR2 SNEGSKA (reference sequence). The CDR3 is CSAEGQGGLYEQYF. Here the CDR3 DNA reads TGCAGTGCTGAGGGACAGGGTGGCTTGTACGAGCAGTACTTC.

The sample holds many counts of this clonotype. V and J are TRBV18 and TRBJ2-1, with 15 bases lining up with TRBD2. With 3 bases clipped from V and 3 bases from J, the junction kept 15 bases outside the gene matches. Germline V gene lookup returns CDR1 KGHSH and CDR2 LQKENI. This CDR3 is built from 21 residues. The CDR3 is CASSPVVTGLAGGGGYNEQFF. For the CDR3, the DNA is TGTGCCAGCTCACCTGTCGTTACGGGACTAGCGGGAGGCGGGGGCTACAATGAGCAGTTCTTC.

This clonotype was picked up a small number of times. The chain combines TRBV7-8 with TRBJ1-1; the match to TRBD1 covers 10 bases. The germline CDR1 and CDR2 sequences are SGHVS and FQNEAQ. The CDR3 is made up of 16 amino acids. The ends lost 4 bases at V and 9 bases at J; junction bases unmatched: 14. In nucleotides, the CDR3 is TGTGCCAGCAGCTCAGGAGGACAGGGGGTGCATACTAAAGCTTTCTTT. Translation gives CASSSGGQGVHTKAFF.

The CDR3 reads CASGDTNEKLFF. The CDR3 DNA follows: TGTGCCAGCGGGGACACTAATGAAAAACTGTTTTTT. This sequence joins TRBV5-4 and TRBJ1-4; D may be TRBD1 (5 bases). The CDR3 has 12 amino acids. Trimming left V 7 bases short and J 2 bases short, with 6 bases between. CDR1 is SGHNT, CDR2 YYREEE, per germline (reference sequence).